This TCR beta chain emerged from a study of CD8 T cells in ankylosing spondylitis. At least ten counts were recorded for this clonotype. Antigen specificity is unknown. Molecular-barcoded quantitative 5'-RACE produced these TCR beta libraries. TCRdb itself ran the 5' RACE reads through MiXCR, one entry per CDR3 protein. In the table there are about 35,000 distinct CDR3 sequences, roughly 3% of which are singletons. Study-level results: Disease-linked clones proved CD8+ and comparatively uncommon in peripheral blood.

This CDR3 is built from 16 residues. CDR1 is SGDLS and CDR2 is YYNGEE in the germline V gene. V was clipped by 4 bases and J by 1 base; unmatched bases: 6. This receptor was taken from a male donor with ankylosing spondylitis or in good health (not recorded which). This chain connects TRBV9 to TRBJ2-3, with 10 bases identical to TRBD1. The sample was blood, either unsorted or a sorted T cell fraction (not recorded which). CDR3 in amino acids: CASSSAGTGGTDTQYF. CDR3 DNA: TGTGCCAGCAGCAGCGCCGGGACAGGGGGCACAGATACGCAGTATTTT.